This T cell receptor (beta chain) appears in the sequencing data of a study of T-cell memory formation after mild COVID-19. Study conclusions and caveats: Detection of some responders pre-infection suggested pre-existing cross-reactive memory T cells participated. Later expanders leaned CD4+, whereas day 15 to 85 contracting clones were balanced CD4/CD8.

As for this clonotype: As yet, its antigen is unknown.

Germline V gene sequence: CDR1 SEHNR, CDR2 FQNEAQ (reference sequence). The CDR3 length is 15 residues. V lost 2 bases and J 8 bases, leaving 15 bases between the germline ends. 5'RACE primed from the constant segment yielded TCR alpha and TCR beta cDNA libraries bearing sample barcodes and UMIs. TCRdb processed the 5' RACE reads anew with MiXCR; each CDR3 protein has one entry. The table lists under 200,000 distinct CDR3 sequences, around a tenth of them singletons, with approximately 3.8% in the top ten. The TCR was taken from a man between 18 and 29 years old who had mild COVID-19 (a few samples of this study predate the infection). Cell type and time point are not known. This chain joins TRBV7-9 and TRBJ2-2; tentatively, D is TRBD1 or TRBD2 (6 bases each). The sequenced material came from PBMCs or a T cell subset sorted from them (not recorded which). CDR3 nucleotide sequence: TGTGCCAGCAGCTTACCCCCCAGGGGAGGAGGGGAGCTGTTTTTT. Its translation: CASSLPPRGGGELFF.